This is a list of T cell receptor beta chains from one sample in a study of beta chain features in type 1 diabetes. Only in-frame clones appear in the TCRdb table, and some are missing; sequencing was by immunoSEQ multiplex PCR. The sample contains around 280,000 clones, about 15% of which appear only once. The sample consisted of naive CD4+ T cells from blood. The receptors come from a man aged 18 to 30 with type 1 diabetes. The CDR3 runs from the conserved cysteine through the conserved F or W. Each record gives: CDR3 DNA, CDR3 protein, D gene, clone size, V gene, J gene. The D gene is left open where the match is weak. Clone size, where shown, is once, few, many, or a class for clones that have expanded.

CDR3nt: TGTGCCAGCAGTTACCCCGGACAGGGGGCGTCTGAGACCCAGTACTTC
CDR3aa: CASSYPGQGASETQYF
d_gene: TRBD1
abundance: .
v_gene: TRBV6-6
j_gene: TRBJ2-5

CDR3nt: TGTGCCAGCAGCTTAGTAGGGACTAGCGGGACATCGTATGAGCAGTTCTTC
CDR3aa: CASSLVGTSGTSYEQFF
d_gene: TRBD2
abundance: .
v_gene: TRBV7-8
j_gene: TRBJ2-1

CDR3nt: TGCGCCAGCAGCCAAGAGGAGGTTGAGGGCACTGAAGCTTTCTTT
CDR3aa: CASSQEEVEGTEAFF
d_gene: .
abundance: few
v_gene: TRBV4-3
j_gene: TRBJ1-1

CDR3nt: TGCGCCAGCAGCCCCCCGTTCGGACAGGGAAAACAGCCCCAGCATTTT
CDR3aa: CASSPPFGQGKQPQHF
d_gene: TRBD1
abundance: .
v_gene: TRBV4-1
j_gene: TRBJ1-5

CDR3nt: TGCGCCAGCAGCTTGCAATACCCACAGGCAGATACGCAGTATTTT
CDR3aa: CASSLQYPQADTQYF
d_gene: .
abundance: .
v_gene: TRBV5-1
j_gene: TRBJ2-3

CDR3nt: TGTGCCAGCACTCCTATAGCGGGCACCTACAATGAGCAGTTCTTC
CDR3aa: CASTPIAGTYNEQFF
d_gene: TRBD2
abundance: few
v_gene: TRBV6-1
j_gene: TRBJ2-1

CDR3nt: TGTGCCAGCAGCCAAAGCTACTACGAGCAGTACTTC
CDR3aa: CASSQSYYEQYF
d_gene: .
abundance: few
v_gene: TRBV7-2
j_gene: TRBJ2-7

CDR3nt: TGTGCCAGCAGTCTGGTGGGGGCGGGCAATCAGCCCCAGCATTTT
CDR3aa: CASSLVGAGNQPQHF
d_gene: .
abundance: few
v_gene: TRBV27
j_gene: TRBJ1-5

CDR3nt: TGTGCCAGCAGCGTGTCAGGGGCCCGCGCAGATACGCAGTATTTT
CDR3aa: CASSVSGARADTQYF
d_gene: .
abundance: .
v_gene: TRBV9
j_gene: TRBJ2-3

CDR3nt: TGTGCCAGCAGCTTGGGACAGGGCGCCGGGGAGCTGTTTTTT
CDR3aa: CASSLGQGAGELFF
d_gene: TRBD1
abundance: .
v_gene: TRBV7-9
j_gene: TRBJ2-2

CDR3nt: TGCAGCGTTGGGAGGGCCGCTAATGAAAAACTGTTTTTT
CDR3aa: CSVGRAANEKLFF
d_gene: .
abundance: few
v_gene: TRBV29-1
j_gene: TRBJ1-4

CDR3nt: TGTGCCAGCTCAAGGACAGGTCGTTCGGAAAAACTGTTTTTT
CDR3aa: CASSRTGRSEKLFF
d_gene: TRBD1
abundance: few
v_gene: TRBV18
j_gene: TRBJ1-4

CDR3nt: TGTGCCTGGAGTCCGGACAGGGATGGCGGCTACACCTTC
CDR3aa: CAWSPDRDGGYTF
d_gene: TRBD1
abundance: .
v_gene: TRBV30
j_gene: TRBJ1-2

CDR3nt: TGTGCCAGCAGCCCAACGCGAAGGAGTCACTATGGCTACACCTTC
CDR3aa: CASSPTRRSHYGYTF
d_gene: .
abundance: .
v_gene: TRBV4-2
j_gene: TRBJ1-2

CDR3nt: TGCAGCGCTGGGACTAGCGGGAGGGCAGATACGCAGTATTTT
CDR3aa: CSAGTSGRADTQYF
d_gene: TRBD2
abundance: .
v_gene: TRBV29-1
j_gene: TRBJ2-3

CDR3nt: TGTGCCAGCAGAGGACAGGGGTGGATCTCTGGGGCCAACGTCCTGACTTTC
CDR3aa: CASRGQGWISGANVLTF
d_gene: TRBD1
abundance: .
v_gene: TRBV25-1
j_gene: TRBJ2-6

CDR3nt: TGTGCCAGCAGTCTGGGCCCCCGAGAGACCCAGTACTTC
CDR3aa: CASSLGPRETQYF
d_gene: .
abundance: few
v_gene: TRBV5-6
j_gene: TRBJ2-5

CDR3nt: TGTGCCAGCAGCTCGGAGTATCCGGGACAGGGGGCGGATGAGCAGTTCTTC
CDR3aa: CASSSEYPGQGADEQFF
d_gene: TRBD1
abundance: few
v_gene: TRBV11-2
j_gene: TRBJ2-1

CDR3nt: TGTGCCAGCAGTTTCGGATTACAGGACACGCGGCAGTATTTT
CDR3aa: CASSFGLQDTRQYF
d_gene: .
abundance: once
v_gene: TRBV28
j_gene: TRBJ2-3

CDR3nt: TGTGCCAGCAGCGTAGCCAGGTATAACAATGAGCAGTTCTTC
CDR3aa: CASSVARYNNEQFF
d_gene: .
abundance: .
v_gene: TRBV9
j_gene: TRBJ2-1

CDR3nt: TGTGCCAGCAGCTTACTAGGGACAGGGACCAATGAGCAGTTCTTC
CDR3aa: CASSLLGTGTNEQFF
d_gene: TRBD1
abundance: few
v_gene: TRBV7-2
j_gene: TRBJ2-1

CDR3nt: TGTGCCAGCAGCCCATTGACAGGGGATCAGCCCCAGCATTTT
CDR3aa: CASSPLTGDQPQHF
d_gene: TRBD1
abundance: few
v_gene: TRBV7-2
j_gene: TRBJ1-5

CDR3nt: TGTGCCAGCAGTGAGGGGATCCGGGCAGGGTATGGGACAGATACGCAGTATTTT
CDR3aa: CASSEGIRAGYGTDTQYF
d_gene: .
abundance: .
v_gene: TRBV6-1
j_gene: TRBJ2-3

CDR3nt: TGTGCCAGCAAGACAGGTGAGGAAACTGAAGCTTTCTTT
CDR3aa: CASKTGEETEAFF
d_gene: .
abundance: .
v_gene: TRBV21-1
j_gene: TRBJ1-1

CDR3nt: TGCGCCAGCAGCTTGACCTACCGGACTAGCCAGCAGTTCTTC
CDR3aa: CASSLTYRTSQQFF
d_gene: TRBD2
abundance: .
v_gene: TRBV5-1
j_gene: TRBJ2-1

CDR3nt: TGTGCCAGCTCGCAGCGACTAGCGGGGCCCTACGAGCAGTACTTC
CDR3aa: CASSQRLAGPYEQYF
d_gene: TRBD2
abundance: few
v_gene: TRBV18
j_gene: TRBJ2-7

CDR3nt: TGTGCCAGCGGACCCTTAACGGGACTAGCGAGGGTCACCGGGGAGCTGTTTTTT
CDR3aa: CASGPLTGLARVTGELFF
d_gene: TRBD2
abundance: few
v_gene: TRBV14
j_gene: TRBJ2-2

CDR3nt: TGTGCCAGCAGTGCAGTGGGACAGTCTGTACCGAACACTGAAGCTTTCTTT
CDR3aa: CASSAVGQSVPNTEAFF
d_gene: TRBD1
abundance: .
v_gene: TRBV25-1
j_gene: TRBJ1-1

CDR3nt: TGTGCCAGCTCATCAGGGACAGGTCCCTACGAGCAGTACTTC
CDR3aa: CASSSGTGPYEQYF
d_gene: TRBD1
abundance: .
v_gene: TRBV18
j_gene: TRBJ2-7

CDR3nt: TGTGCCAGCAGCGCTAGGACTAGCGTAAACACCGGGGAGCTGTTTTTT
CDR3aa: CASSARTSVNTGELFF
d_gene: TRBD2
abundance: .
v_gene: TRBV9
j_gene: TRBJ2-2

CDR3nt: TGTGCCAGCAGTGAATTAACTAGCAGGGAGACCCAGTACTTC
CDR3aa: CASSELTSRETQYF
d_gene: .
abundance: once
v_gene: TRBV2
j_gene: TRBJ2-5

CDR3nt: TGTGCCAGCAGCCTGGGACAGAACTATGGCTACACCTTC
CDR3aa: CASSLGQNYGYTF
d_gene: TRBD1
abundance: few
v_gene: TRBV5-4
j_gene: TRBJ1-2

CDR3nt: TGTGCCATCAGTGCCCCCCTTAGGGGCACCGGGGAGCTGTTTTTT
CDR3aa: CAISAPLRGTGELFF
d_gene: .
abundance: .
v_gene: TRBV10-3
j_gene: TRBJ2-2

CDR3nt: TGTGCCAGCAGCTATGGACTGGAGACAGATACGCAGTATTTT
CDR3aa: CASSYGLETDTQYF
d_gene: .
abundance: .
v_gene: TRBV5-4
j_gene: TRBJ2-3

CDR3nt: TGTGCCAGCACCCAGGGCCCAGCGGGAGGTGCAGATACGCAGTATTTT
CDR3aa: CASTQGPAGGADTQYF
d_gene: TRBD2
abundance: .
v_gene: TRBV18
j_gene: TRBJ2-3

CDR3nt: TGTGCCTTGGAGGCCGGGACTAGCGGGAGGGAGTTCTTC
CDR3aa: CALEAGTSGREFF
d_gene: TRBD2
abundance: .
v_gene: TRBV30
j_gene: TRBJ2-1

CDR3nt: TGTGCCAGCAGCGTGGGATCCCCCCTAGCGGGCTCCTACGAGCAGTACTTC
CDR3aa: CASSVGSPLAGSYEQYF
d_gene: TRBD2
abundance: few
v_gene: TRBV9
j_gene: TRBJ2-7

CDR3nt: TGTGCCTGGAGACCTCAGGGGTCCACCTCCTACGAGCAGTACTTC
CDR3aa: CAWRPQGSTSYEQYF
d_gene: .
abundance: .
v_gene: TRBV30
j_gene: TRBJ2-7

CDR3nt: TGTGCCAGCAGCTTTCCGCGGACACAGATATCTAACTATGGCTACACCTTC
CDR3aa: CASSFPRTQISNYGYTF
d_gene: .
abundance: few
v_gene: TRBV7-9
j_gene: TRBJ1-2

CDR3nt: TGTGCCAGCACTCGGGACAGCCAAGAGACCCAGTACTTC
CDR3aa: CASTRDSQETQYF
d_gene: TRBD1
abundance: few
v_gene: TRBV2
j_gene: TRBJ2-5

CDR3nt: TGTGCCAGCAGTGATAGCGGGGGCCCCCTCGAGCAGTACTTC
CDR3aa: CASSDSGGPLEQYF
d_gene: TRBD2
abundance: .
v_gene: TRBV7-2
j_gene: TRBJ2-7

CDR3nt: TGTGCCAGCAGCGTAGCCAGGGACAACGAGCAGTACTTC
CDR3aa: CASSVARDNEQYF
d_gene: .
abundance: few
v_gene: TRBV5-5
j_gene: TRBJ2-7